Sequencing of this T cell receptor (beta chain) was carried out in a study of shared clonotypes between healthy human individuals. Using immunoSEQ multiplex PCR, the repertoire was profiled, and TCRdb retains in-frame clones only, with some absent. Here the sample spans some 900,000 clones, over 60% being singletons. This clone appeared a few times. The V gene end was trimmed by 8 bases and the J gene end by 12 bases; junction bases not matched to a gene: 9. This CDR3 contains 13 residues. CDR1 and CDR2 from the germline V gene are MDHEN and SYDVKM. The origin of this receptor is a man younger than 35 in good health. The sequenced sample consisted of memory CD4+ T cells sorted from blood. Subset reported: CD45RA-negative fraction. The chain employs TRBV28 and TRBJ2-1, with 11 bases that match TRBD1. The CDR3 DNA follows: TGTGCCAGCCAGGGACAGGGGGTGAGGCGGCAGTTCTTC. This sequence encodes CASQGQGVRRQFF.